These 2 T cell receptor beta chains share one sample of origin, sequenced in a study of cytomegalovirus exposure and HLA in healthy donors (dated by TCRdb to the late 2010s). The library was obtained by the immunoSEQ multiplex PCR assay. For the multiplex PCR, a mixture combining 60 forward primers for TCR Vbeta segments and 13 reverse primers for TCR Jbeta segments was used. TCRdb carries this immuneACCESS record with in-frame sequences only. Its versions omit some clonotypes, under half of them owing to an unresolved V gene in the studies checked, with the rest unexplained. The sample table gives tens of thousands of clones. The biggest ten clones account for 7.5% to 9% of the sample. The source material was PBMCs. These receptors originate from a male donor in good health and CMV-seronegative.

This chain links TRBV19 with TRBJ1-5; the D is unclear. CDR1 is LNHDA, CDR2 SQIVND, per germline (reference sequence). Trimming shortened V by 4 bases and J by 7 bases, and 20 bases separated the two germline ends. The CDR3 is 16 residues long. The CDR3 loop reads CASSSPSRLTGQPQHF. The CDR3 DNA reads as TGTGCCAGTAGTAGCCCCAGTAGGTTGACGGGGCAGCCCCAGCATTTT.

The chain couples TRBV7-9 to TRBJ1-2; TRBD1 matches at 7 bases. Germline V gene data show CDR1 as SEHNR and CDR2 as FQNEAQ (reference sequence). After removal of 5 bases from V and 8 bases from J, the junction contained 11 bases not matched to a gene. CDR3 length: 14 amino acids. CDR3 nucleotides: TGTGCCAGCAGCCCAAGCTACAGGGGAAACGGCTACACCTTC. Amino acids: CASSPSYRGNGYTF.